This is a list of T cell receptor beta chains from one sample in a study of cytomegalovirus exposure and HLA in healthy donors. The data were produced by immunoSEQ multiplex PCR, yet TCRdb's version contains in-frame clones alone and is incomplete. Of approximately 200,000 clones listed, 84% are singletons. Sequencing used PBMCs. These receptors all stem from a boy aged 10-17 years in good health and CMV-seronegative. CDR3s include the opening cysteine and the closing phenylalanine or tryptophan. D genes are given only for firm matches. Clone size is shown for a subset of rows, as once, few, many or a class of expanded clone.

v_gene	d_gene	j_gene	abundance	CDR3aa	CDR3nt
TRBV5-6	.	TRBJ1-2	.	CASSLAREGSNYGYTF	TGTGCCAGCAGCTTGGCTCGGGAGGGGTCTAACTATGGCTACACCTTC
TRBV5-6	TRBD2	TRBJ2-5	.	CASSLGGLAGGETQYF	TGTGCCAGCAGCTTGGGGGGACTAGCGGGGGGAGAGACCCAGTACTTC
TRBV5-1	.	TRBJ1-2	.	CASSQGHGPLYGYTF	TGCGCCAGCAGCCAGGGCCACGGCCCCCTCTATGGCTACACCTTC
TRBV2	TRBD1	TRBJ2-7	.	CASMNRGFYEQYF	TGTGCCAGCATGAACAGGGGGTTCTACGAGCAGTACTTC
TRBV9	.	TRBJ1-4	.	CASSVGGRFVEKLFF	TGTGCCAGCAGCGTAGGGGGGCGCTTTGTTGAAAAACTGTTTTTT
TRBV7-8	TRBD1	TRBJ1-5	.	CASSPMLGTDYSNQPQHF	TGTGCCAGCAGCCCAATGTTAGGGACAGACTATAGCAATCAGCCCCAGCATTTT
TRBV11-2	TRBD1	TRBJ2-7	.	CASSLERDSAYEQYF	TGTGCCAGCAGCTTAGAACGGGACAGTGCCTACGAGCAGTACTTC
TRBV7-9	.	TRBJ2-3	once	CASSLSLTDTQYF	TGTGCCAGCAGCTTGTCCCTCACAGATACGCAGTATTTT
TRBV7-6	TRBD1	TRBJ2-5	.	CASSSPIRTGEGETQYF	TGTGCCAGCAGCTCCCCCATCAGGACAGGGGAAGGAGAGACCCAGTACTTC
TRBV6-5	.	TRBJ2-7	.	CASRRQGKSYEQYF	TGTGCCAGCAGGCGTCAGGGGAAGTCCTACGAGCAGTACTTC
TRBV5-1	TRBD1	TRBJ1-6	.	CASSLLTTGGNSPLHF	TGCGCCAGCAGCTTGTTGACGACAGGGGGTAATTCACCCCTCCACTTT
TRBV5-1	.	TRBJ2-7	.	CASTRGSSYEQYF	TGCGCCAGCACCCGGGGGAGCTCCTACGAGCAGTACTTC
TRBV11-2	TRBD2	TRBJ2-7	.	CASSVSGGSSYEQYF	TGTGCCAGCAGCGTAAGCGGGGGGAGCTCCTACGAGCAGTACTTC
TRBV4-1	.	TRBJ1-3	.	CASSQQGSGNTIYF	TGCGCCAGCAGCCAACAGGGATCAGGAAACACCATATATTTT
TRBV4-1	.	TRBJ1-2	.	CASSQESYGYTF	TGCGCCAGCAGCCAGGAGTCCTATGGCTACACCTTC
TRBV13	.	TRBJ1-1	few	CASSLSEVNTEAFF	TGTGCCAGCAGCTTATCTGAGGTGAACACTGAAGCTTTCTTT
TRBV5-1	.	TRBJ2-1	once	CASSLGLINEQFF	TGCGCCAGCAGCTTGGGTCTAATTAATGAGCAGTTCTTC
TRBV7-3	.	TRBJ2-1	.	CASSSQGYNEQFF	TGTGCCAGCAGCTCCCAGGGTTACAATGAGCAGTTCTTC
TRBV30	.	TRBJ1-3	.	CAWSVRRSSGNTIYF	TGTGCCTGGAGTGTACGCCGGAGCTCTGGAAACACCATATATTTT
TRBV6-5	.	TRBJ1-5	.	CASSPGLSNQPQHF	TGTGCCAGCAGTCCGGGACTGAGCAATCAGCCCCAGCATTTT
TRBV7-9	TRBD1	TRBJ2-7	once	CASSWDRGDYEQYF	TGTGCCAGCAGCTGGGACAGGGGGGACTACGAGCAGTACTTC
TRBV5-1	.	TRBJ1-2	.	CASSLVDRGGVNGYTF	TGCGCCAGCAGCTTGGTGGACCGCGGCGGGGTGAATGGCTACACCTTC
TRBV4-1	TRBD1	TRBJ2-7	.	CASSSGRDRGLYEQYF	TGCGCCAGCAGCTCAGGGAGAGACAGGGGCTTGTACGAGCAGTACTTC
TRBV30	TRBD1	TRBJ1-2	.	CASTGQGASNYGYTF	TGTGCCTCCACGGGACAGGGCGCCTCTAACTATGGCTACACCTTC